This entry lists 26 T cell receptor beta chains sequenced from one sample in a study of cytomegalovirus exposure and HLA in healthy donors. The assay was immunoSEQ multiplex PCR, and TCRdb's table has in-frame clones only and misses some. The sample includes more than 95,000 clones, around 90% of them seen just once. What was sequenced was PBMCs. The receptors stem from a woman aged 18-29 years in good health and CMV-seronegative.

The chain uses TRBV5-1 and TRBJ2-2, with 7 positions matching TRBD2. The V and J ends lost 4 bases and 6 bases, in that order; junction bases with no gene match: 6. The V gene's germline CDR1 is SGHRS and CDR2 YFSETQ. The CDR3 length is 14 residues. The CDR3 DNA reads TGCGCCAGCAGCCTAATGACTAGCTCCGGGGAGCTGTTTTTT. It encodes CASSLMTSSGELFF. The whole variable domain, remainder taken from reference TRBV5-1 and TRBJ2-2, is KAGVTQTPRYLIKTRGQQVTLSCSPISGHRSVSWYQQTPGQGLQFLFEYFSETQRNKGNFPGRFSGRQFSNSRSEMNVSTLELGDSALYLCASSLMTSSGELFFGEGSRLTVL.

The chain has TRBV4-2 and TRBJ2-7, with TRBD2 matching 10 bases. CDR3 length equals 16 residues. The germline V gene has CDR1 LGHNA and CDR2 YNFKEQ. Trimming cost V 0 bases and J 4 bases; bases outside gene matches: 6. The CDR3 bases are TGTGCCAGCAGCCAAGATTCTAGCGGGAGAAATTACGAGCAGTACTTC. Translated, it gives CASSQDSSGRNYEQYF.

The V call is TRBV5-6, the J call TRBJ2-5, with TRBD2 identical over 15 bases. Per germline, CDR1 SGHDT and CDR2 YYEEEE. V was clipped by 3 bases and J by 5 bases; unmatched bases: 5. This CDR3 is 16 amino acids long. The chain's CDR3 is CASSWGLAGGRETQYF. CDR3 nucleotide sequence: TGTGCCAGCAGCTGGGGACTAGCGGGAGGCCGGGAGACCCAGTACTTC.

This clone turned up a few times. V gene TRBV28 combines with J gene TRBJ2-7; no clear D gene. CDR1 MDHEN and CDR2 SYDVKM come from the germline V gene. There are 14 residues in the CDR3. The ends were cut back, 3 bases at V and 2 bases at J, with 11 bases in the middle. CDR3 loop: CASSFAGKTYEQYF. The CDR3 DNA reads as TGTGCCAGCAGTTTCGCAGGTAAAACCTACGAGCAGTACTTC. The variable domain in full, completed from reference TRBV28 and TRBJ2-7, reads DVKVTQSSRYLVKRTGEKVFLECVQDMDHENMFWYRQDPGLGLRLIYFSYDVKMKEKGDIPEGYSVSREKKERFSLILESASTNQTSMYLCASSFAGKTYEQYFGPGTRLTVT.

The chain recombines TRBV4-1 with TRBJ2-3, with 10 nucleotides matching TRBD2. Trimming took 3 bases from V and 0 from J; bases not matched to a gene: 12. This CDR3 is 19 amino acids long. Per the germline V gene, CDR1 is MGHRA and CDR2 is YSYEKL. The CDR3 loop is CASSHPYRTSGDSTDTQYF. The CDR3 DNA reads TGCGCCAGCAGCCATCCCTATAGAACTAGCGGGGATAGCACAGATACGCAGTATTTT.

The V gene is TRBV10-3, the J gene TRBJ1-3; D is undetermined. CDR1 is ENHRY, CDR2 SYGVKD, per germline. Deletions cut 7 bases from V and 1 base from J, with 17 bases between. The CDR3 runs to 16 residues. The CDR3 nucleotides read TGTGCCATCACCGAACGGGTACCGGCATCTGGAAACACCATATATTTT. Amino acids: CAITERVPASGNTIYF.

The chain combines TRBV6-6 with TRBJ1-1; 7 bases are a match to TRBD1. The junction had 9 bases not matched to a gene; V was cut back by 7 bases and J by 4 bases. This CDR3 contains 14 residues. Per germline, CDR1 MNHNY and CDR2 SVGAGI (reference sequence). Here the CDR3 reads CASMRQGRGTEAFF. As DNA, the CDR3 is TGTGCCAGCATGAGACAGGGTCGTGGCACTGAAGCTTTCTTT.

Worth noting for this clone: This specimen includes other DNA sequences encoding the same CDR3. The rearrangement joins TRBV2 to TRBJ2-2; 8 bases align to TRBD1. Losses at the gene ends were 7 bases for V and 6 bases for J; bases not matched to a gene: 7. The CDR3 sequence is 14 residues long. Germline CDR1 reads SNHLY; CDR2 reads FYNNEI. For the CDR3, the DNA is TGTGCCAGCAACACAGGGGGTCTTCCCGGGGAGCTGTTTTTT. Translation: CASNTGGLPGELFF.

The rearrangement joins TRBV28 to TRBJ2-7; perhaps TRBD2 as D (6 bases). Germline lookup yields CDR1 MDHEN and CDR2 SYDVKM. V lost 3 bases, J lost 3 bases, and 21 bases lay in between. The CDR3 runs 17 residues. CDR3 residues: CASSLRPGGGRRYEQYF. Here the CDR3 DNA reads TGTGCCAGCAGTTTGCGACCCGGGGGAGGACGGCGCTACGAGCAGTACTTC.

In DNA, the CDR3 is TGTGCCAGCAGTGGCGCCCGACAGAGAAACTATGGCTACACCTTC. The encoded protein is CASSGARQRNYGYTF. This chain connects TRBV2 to TRBJ1-2; maybe TRBD1 (5 bases). CDR1 and CDR2 from the germline V gene are SNHLY and FYNNEI. V lost 4 bases, J lost 2 bases, and 14 bases lay in between. This CDR3 is built from 15 residues.

This chain's CDR3 is CASSSTTTPRNTIYF. CDR3 nucleotide sequence: TGTGCCAGTAGTTCTACAACTACGCCTCGAAACACCATATATTTT. The J gene is TRBJ1-3, the V gene TRBV19; D is undetermined. CDR1 and CDR2 (germline): LNHDA, SQIVND (reference sequence). This CDR3 contains 15 residues. Trimming cost V 5 bases and J 5 bases, with 16 bases left between them.

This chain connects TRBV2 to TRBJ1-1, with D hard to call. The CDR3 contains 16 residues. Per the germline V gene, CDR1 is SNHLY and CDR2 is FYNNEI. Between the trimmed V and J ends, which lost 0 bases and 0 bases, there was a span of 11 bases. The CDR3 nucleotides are TGTGCCAGCAGTGAAGCAAGTGCGGTTTTGAACACTGAAGCTTTCTTT. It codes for CASSEASAVLNTEAFF.

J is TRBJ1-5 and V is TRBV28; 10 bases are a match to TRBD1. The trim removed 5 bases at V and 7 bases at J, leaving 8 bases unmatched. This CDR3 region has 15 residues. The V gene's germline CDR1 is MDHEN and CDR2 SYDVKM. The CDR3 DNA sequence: TGTGCCAGCAGTATACGACAGGGGGCATGGCAGCCCCAGCATTTT. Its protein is CASSIRQGAWQPQHF.

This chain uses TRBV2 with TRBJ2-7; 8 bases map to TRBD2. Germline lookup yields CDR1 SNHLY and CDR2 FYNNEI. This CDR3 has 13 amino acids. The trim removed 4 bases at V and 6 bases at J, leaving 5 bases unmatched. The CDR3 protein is CASSVGRAREQYF. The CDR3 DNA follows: TGTGCCAGCAGTGTCGGGAGGGCCCGCGAGCAGTACTTC.

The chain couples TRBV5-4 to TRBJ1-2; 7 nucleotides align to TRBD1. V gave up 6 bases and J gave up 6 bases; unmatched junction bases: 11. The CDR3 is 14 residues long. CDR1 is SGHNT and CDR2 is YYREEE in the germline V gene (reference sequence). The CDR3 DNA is TGTGCCAGCACCACGATCACAGGGGCTAATGGCTACACCTTC. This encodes CASTTITGANGYTF.

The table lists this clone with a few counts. The CDR3 loop is CASTLQGAEGYTF. The DNA of the CDR3 is TGCGCCAGCACCCTGCAGGGGGCTGAGGGCTACACCTTC. The chain carries TRBV5-1 and TRBJ1-2; 8 positions match TRBD1. In germline, CDR1 is SGHRS, CDR2 YFSETQ. V was pared by 6 bases and J by 8 bases, with 9 bases of the junction left unmatched. This CDR3 comprises 13 residues.

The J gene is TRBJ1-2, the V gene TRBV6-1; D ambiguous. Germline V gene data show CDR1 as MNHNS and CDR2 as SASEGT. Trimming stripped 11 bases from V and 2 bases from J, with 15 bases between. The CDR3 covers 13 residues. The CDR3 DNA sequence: TGTGCCTGTAGCACTAACTTCAACTATGGCTACACCTTC. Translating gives CACSTNFNYGYTF.

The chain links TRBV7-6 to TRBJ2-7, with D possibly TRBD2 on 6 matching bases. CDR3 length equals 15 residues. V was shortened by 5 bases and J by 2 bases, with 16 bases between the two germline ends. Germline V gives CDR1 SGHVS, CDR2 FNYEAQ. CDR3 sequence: CASSPRGGAAYEQYF. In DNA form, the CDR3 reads TGTGCCAGCAGCCCCCGCGGAGGGGCGGCCTACGAGCAGTACTTC.

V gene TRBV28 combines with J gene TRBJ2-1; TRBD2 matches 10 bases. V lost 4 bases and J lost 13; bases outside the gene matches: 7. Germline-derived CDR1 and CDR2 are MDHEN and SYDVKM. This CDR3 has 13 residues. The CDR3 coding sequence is TGTGCCAGCAGTTCCGACCTAGCGGGAGAACAGTTCTTC. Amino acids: CASSSDLAGEQFF. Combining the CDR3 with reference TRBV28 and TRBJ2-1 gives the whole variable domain DVKVTQSSRYLVKRTGEKVFLECVQDMDHENMFWYRQDPGLGLRLIYFSYDVKMKEKGDIPEGYSVSREKKERFSLILESASTNQTSMYLCASSSDLAGEQFFGPGTRLTVL.

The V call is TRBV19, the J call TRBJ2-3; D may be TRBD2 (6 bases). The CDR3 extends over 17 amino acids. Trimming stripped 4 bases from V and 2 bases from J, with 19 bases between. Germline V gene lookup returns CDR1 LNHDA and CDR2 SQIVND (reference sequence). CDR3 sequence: CASSKHRDLASTDTQYF. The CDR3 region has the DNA TGTGCCAGTAGTAAACACCGGGACTTAGCATCCACAGATACGCAGTATTTT.

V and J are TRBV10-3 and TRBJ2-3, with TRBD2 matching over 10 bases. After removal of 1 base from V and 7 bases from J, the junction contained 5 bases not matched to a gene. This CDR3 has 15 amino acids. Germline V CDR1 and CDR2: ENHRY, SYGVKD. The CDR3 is CAISELGLAENTQYF. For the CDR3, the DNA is TGTGCCATCAGTGAGTTAGGACTAGCGGAGAATACGCAGTATTTT.

This chain's CDR3 is CASSIGLAGGNEQFF. For the CDR3, the DNA is TGTGCCAGTAGTATTGGACTAGCGGGAGGCAATGAGCAGTTCTTC. The chain links TRBV19 to TRBJ2-1; 14 nucleotides match TRBD2. J gave up 6 bases and V 3 bases, and 1 base lay outside the gene matches. Germline-derived CDR1 and CDR2 are LNHDA and SQIVND (reference sequence). There are 15 residues in the CDR3.

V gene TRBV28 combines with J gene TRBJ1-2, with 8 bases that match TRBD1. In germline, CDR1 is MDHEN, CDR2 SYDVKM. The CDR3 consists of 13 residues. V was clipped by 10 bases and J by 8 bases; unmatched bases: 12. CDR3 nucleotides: TGTGCCACCACAGACCCAGGGGGCGCGGGCTACACCTTC. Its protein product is CATTDPGGAGYTF.

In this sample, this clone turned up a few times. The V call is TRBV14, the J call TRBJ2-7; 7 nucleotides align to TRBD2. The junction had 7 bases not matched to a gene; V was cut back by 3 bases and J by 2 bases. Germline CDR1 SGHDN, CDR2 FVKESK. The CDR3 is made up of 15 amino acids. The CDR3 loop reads CASSHRTSDPYEQYF. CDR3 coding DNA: TGTGCCAGCAGCCACCGAACTAGCGACCCCTACGAGCAGTACTTC.

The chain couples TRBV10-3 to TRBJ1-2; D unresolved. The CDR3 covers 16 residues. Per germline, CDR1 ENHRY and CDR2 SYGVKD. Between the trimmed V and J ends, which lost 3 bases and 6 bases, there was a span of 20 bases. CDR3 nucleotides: TGTGCCATCAGTGACCCGCAACTATCTAACTACGATGGCTACACCTTC. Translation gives CAISDPQLSNYDGYTF.

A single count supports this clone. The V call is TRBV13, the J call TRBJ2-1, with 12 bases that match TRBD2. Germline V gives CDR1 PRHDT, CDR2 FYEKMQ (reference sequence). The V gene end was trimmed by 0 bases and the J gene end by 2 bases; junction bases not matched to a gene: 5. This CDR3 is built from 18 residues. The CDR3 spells CASSLGTSGSLPYNEQFF. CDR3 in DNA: TGTGCCAGCAGCTTAGGGACTAGCGGGAGCTTACCCTACAATGAGCAGTTCTTC.